Below, 4 T cell receptor beta chains from the same sample are listed, as sequenced in a study of cytomegalovirus exposure and HLA in healthy donors. The study ran its PCR with 60 Vbeta and 13 Jbeta primers. Sequencing used immunoSEQ multiplex PCR; TCRdb keeps in-frame clones, though not all of them. The sample consists of some 120,000 clones, more than 70% of them appearing once. Sequencing was carried out using PBMCs. These TCRs come from a woman aged 30 to 39 in good health and CMV-seropositive.

CDR3 nucleotides: TGTGCCAGCAGCCCCGTCGCCGGGTCCTACAATGAGCAGTTCTTC. As protein: CASSPVAGSYNEQFF. The J gene is TRBJ2-1, the V gene TRBV9; D gene uncertain. Germline V gene sequence: CDR1 SGDLS, CDR2 YYNGEE. V shed 4 bases and J shed 1 base, with 12 bases lying between them. The CDR3 is 15 amino acids.

The rearrangement uses TRBV27 and TRBJ2-5; D might be TRBD2 (5 bases). Deletions cut 0 bases from V and 5 bases from J, with 13 bases between. CDR1 is MNHEY, CDR2 SMNVEV, per germline (reference sequence). The CDR3 totals 15 residues. CDR3 coding DNA: TGTGCCAGCAGTTTATCATCGGGGAATGGGGAGACCCAGTACTTC. Amino acid sequence: CASSLSSGNGETQYF.

The chain employs TRBV19 and TRBJ2-3, with a tentative D call TRBD2 (5 bases). The CDR3 has 12 residues. Between the trimmed V and J ends, which lost 10 bases and 2 bases, there was a span of 10 bases. Germline CDR1 and CDR2: LNHDA and SQIVND (reference sequence). The CDR3 coding sequence is TGTGCCACCTCTCGGGACACAGATACGCAGTATTTT. Amino acids: CATSRDTDTQYF.

The chain recombines TRBV7-9 with TRBJ1-4; D might be TRBD1 (6 bases). CDR3 size: 14 residues. Germline CDR1 is SEHNR and CDR2 is FQNEAQ (reference sequence). V was shortened by 3 bases and J by 2 bases, with 7 bases between the two germline ends. CDR3 sequence: CASSFRGTNEKLFF. In DNA form, the CDR3 reads TGTGCCAGCAGCTTCAGGGGCACTAATGAAAAACTGTTTTTT.